Included here is one T cell receptor beta chain sequence, with context. This CDR3 has 17 amino acids. From germline, CDR1 is LNHDA and CDR2 SQIVND (reference sequence). J lost 5 bases, V lost 3 bases, and 10 bases had no gene match. The data originate from a study of blood T cell repertoires in COVID-19. Here immunoSEQ multiplex PCR was the method, and the copy in TCRdb shows in-frame clones only, minus some. The sample lists 100,000 to 150,000 clones; roughly 85% were seen once. The TCR originated in a man aged 80 or over with active or convalescent COVID-19. The sample was peripheral blood. The genes are TRBV19 and TRBJ2-1, with 10 bases that match TRBD1. CDR3 in amino acids: CASSILNRDRGNNEQFF. CDR3 nucleotides: TGTGCCAGTAGTATCCTCAACCGGGACAGGGGAAACAATGAGCAGTTCTTC.